This entry concerns a single T cell receptor (beta chain). V was cut by 0 bases and J by 1 base, with 8 bases left in between. The CDR3 totals 14 residues. Germline CDR1 is SGHRS and CDR2 is YFSETQ. TCRdb keeps only in-frame clones here, not all; method: immunoSEQ multiplex PCR. The sample includes tens of thousands of clones, approximately 92% of them seen just once. The entry originates in a study of T cell changes during pregnancy in multiple sclerosis. V gene TRBV5-1 combines with J gene TRBJ2-7; weak D call: TRBD2 (5 bases). The specimen comprised peripheral blood, sampled in the third trimester of pregnancy. The sequence was obtained from a female donor in good health, enrolled as a control in a pregnancy study. The CDR3 spells CASSLEAVSYEQYF. CDR3 nucleotide sequence: TGCGCCAGCAGCTTGGAAGCGGTTTCCTACGAGCAGTACTTC. Supplemented by reference TRBV5-1 and TRBJ2-7, the full variable domain reads KAGVTQTPRYLIKTRGQQVTLSCSPISGHRSVSWYQQTPGQGLQFLFEYFSETQRNKGNFPGRFSGRQFSNSRSEMNVSTLELGDSALYLCASSLEAVSYEQYFGPGTRLTVT.